This T cell receptor (beta chain) comes out of a study of somatic mutations in cytotoxic T cells in rheumatoid arthritis. The data were produced by immunoSEQ multiplex PCR, yet TCRdb's version contains in-frame clones alone and is incomplete. The sample carries roughly 15,000 clones, approximately 82% recorded once. This CDR3 spans 16 amino acids. Unmatched junction bases numbered 11, after V lost 3 bases and J lost 5 bases. Germline CDR1 LNHDA, CDR2 SQIVND (reference sequence). The origin of this receptor is an adult with rheumatoid arthritis. What was sequenced was CD8+ T cells sorted from blood. This chain connects TRBV19 to TRBJ1-2, with 8 nucleotides matching TRBD1. CDR3 bases: TGTGCCAGTAGTATCTTTAGGGACAGGCCTCGGTATGGCTACACCTTC. Protein: CASSIFRDRPRYGYTF. The variable domain in full, with the rest retrieved from reference TRBV19 and TRBJ1-2, is DGGITQSPKYLFRKEGQNVTLSCEQNLNHDAMYWYRQDPGQGLRLIYYSQIVNDFQKGDIAEGYSVSREKKESFPLTVTSAQKNPTAFYLCASSIFRDRPRYGYTFGSGTRLTVV.